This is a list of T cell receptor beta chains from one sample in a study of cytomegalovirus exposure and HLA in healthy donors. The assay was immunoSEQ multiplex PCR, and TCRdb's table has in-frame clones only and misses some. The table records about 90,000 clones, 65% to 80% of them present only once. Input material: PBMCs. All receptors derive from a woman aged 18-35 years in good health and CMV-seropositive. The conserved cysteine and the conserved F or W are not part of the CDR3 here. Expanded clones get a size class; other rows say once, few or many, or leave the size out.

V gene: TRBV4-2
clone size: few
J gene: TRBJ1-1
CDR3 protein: ASSQAIGDTEAF

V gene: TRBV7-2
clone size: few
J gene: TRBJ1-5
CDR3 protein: ASSQQGGITQH

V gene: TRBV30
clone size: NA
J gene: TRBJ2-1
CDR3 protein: AWSPSGGVPYNEQF

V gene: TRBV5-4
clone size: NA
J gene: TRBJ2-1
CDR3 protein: ASRSSGDYNEQF

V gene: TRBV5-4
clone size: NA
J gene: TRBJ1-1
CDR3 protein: ASRRTGDYEAF

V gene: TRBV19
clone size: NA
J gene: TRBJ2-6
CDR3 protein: ASSTQGFGANVLT

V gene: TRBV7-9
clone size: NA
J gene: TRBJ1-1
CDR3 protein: ASSSLRGQTNTEAF

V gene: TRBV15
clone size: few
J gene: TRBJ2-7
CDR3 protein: ATSSTLQGGYEQY

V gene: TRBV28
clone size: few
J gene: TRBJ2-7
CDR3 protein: ASSLDRKYEQY

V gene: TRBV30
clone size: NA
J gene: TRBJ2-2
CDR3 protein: ASVPRGGELF

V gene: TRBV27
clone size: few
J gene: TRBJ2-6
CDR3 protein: ASSLAGQASGGANVLT

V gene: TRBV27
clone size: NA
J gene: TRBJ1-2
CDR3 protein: ASSLYRGVSGYT

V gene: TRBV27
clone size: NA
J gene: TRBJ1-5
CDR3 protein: ATGRPSNQPQH

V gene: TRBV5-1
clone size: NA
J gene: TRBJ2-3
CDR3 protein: ASSLGGMGYTDTQY

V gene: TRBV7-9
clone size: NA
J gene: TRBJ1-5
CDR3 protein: ASSLAGENQPQH

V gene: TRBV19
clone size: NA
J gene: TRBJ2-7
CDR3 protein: ASRRGAGAYEQY

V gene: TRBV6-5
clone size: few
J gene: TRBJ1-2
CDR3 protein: ASSSYPGSGSGYT

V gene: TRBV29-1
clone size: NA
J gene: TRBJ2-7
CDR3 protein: SARLAGGTYEQY

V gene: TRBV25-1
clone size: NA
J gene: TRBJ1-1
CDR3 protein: ASSDRGISEAF

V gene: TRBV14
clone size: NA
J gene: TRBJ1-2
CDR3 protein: ASARDNNYGYT

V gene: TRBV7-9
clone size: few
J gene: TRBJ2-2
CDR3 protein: ASSPAPDGELF

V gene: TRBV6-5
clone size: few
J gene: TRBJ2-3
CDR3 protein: ASSYEGLADTQY

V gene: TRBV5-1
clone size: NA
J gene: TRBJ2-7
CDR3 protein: ASSSPGTTSWN

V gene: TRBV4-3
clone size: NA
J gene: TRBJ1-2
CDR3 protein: ASSQDNNGFYGYT

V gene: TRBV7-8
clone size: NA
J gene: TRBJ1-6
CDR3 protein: ASSSWTGEGSPLH

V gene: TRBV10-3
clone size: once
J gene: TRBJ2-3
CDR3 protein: AISDDSPTDTQY

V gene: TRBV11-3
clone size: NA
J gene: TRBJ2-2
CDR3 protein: ASSFGGNTGELF

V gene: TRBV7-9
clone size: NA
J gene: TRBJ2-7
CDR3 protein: ASSSYYEQY

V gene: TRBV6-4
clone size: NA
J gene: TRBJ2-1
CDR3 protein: ASSDMASGEYNEQF

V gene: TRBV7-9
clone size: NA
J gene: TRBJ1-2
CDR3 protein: ASSLERGPVYGYT

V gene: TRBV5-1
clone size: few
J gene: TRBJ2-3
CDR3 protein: ASSPGGPDTQY

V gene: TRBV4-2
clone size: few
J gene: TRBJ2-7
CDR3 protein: ASSLLSTGTSGSDYRQY

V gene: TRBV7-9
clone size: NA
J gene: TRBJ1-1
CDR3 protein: ASSRGTYTEAF

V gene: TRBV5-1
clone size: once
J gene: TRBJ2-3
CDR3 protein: ASSLTSGIYTQY

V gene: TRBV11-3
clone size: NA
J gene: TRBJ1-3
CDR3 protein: ASSGDGGGSGNTIY

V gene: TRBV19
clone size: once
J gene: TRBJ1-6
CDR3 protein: ASTPTGRSSPLH

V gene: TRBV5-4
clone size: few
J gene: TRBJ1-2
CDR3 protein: ASSLWDRVREDGYT